This T cell receptor (beta chain) was documented in a study of lymphopenia after photon versus proton radiotherapy. Trimming removed 5 bases from V and 4 bases from J, with 18 bases in between. Germline values: CDR1 SGHTS, CDR2 YDEGEE. CDR3 length: 15 amino acids. The protocol was immunoSEQ multiplex PCR, while the TCRdb copy is restricted to in-frame clones and leaves out a portion. Among under 30,000 clones listed, roughly 87% were seen once. This TCR derives from a man in his fifties with gastric cancer. This chain joins TRBV5-8 and TRBJ1-2; a possible D gene is TRBD1 (5 bases). Source: peripheral blood, taken from a patient treated with photon-based radiotherapy. CDR3 DNA sequence: TGTGCCAGCAGTGTTCCGGGACGTAGGAGCTATGGCTACACCTTC. This encodes CASSVPGRRSYGYTF.